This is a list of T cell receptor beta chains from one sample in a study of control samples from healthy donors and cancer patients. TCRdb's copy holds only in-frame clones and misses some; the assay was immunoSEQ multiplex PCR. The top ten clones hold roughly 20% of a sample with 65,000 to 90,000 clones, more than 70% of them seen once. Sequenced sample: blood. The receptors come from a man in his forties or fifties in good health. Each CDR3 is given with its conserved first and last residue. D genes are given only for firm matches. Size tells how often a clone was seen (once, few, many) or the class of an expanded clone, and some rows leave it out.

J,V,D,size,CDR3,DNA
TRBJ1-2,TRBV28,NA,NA,CASSSGSSGYTF,TGTGCCAGCAGTTCCGGGTCCTCTGGCTACACCTTC
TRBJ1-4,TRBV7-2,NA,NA,CASREGISSGEKLFF,TGTGCCAGCAGGGAGGGCATCTCGTCGGGGGAAAAACTGTTTTTT
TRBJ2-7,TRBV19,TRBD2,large,CASSISGVSYEQYF,TGTGCCAGTAGTATCAGCGGGGTATCCTACGAGCAGTACTTC
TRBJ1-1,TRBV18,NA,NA,CASSPSGLNTEAFF,TGTGCCAGCTCACCTTCAGGGCTAAACACTGAAGCTTTCTTT
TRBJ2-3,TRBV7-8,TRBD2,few,CASSSGTSRADTQYF,TGTGCCAGCAGCTCCGGGACTAGCCGGGCAGATACGCAGTATTTT
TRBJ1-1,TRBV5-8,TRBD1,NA,CASSLTGGAEAFF,TGTGCCAGCAGCTTGACAGGGGGGGCTGAAGCTTTCTTT
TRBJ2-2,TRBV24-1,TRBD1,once,CATSDLGQGAGELFF,TGTGCCACCAGTGATTTGGGACAGGGGGCCGGGGAGCTGTTTTTT
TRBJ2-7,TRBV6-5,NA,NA,CASSYLGTEYEQYF,TGTGCCAGCAGTTACTTGGGGACGGAATACGAGCAGTACTTC
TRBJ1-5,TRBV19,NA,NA,CASSTKQNQPQHF,TGTGCCAGTAGTACAAAACAGAATCAGCCCCAGCATTTT
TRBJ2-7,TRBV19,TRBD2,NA,CASSMSGRADEQYF,TGTGCCAGTAGTATGAGCGGGAGGGCCGACGAGCAGTACTTC
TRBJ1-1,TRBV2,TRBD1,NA,CASRDSTGGTVNTEAFF,TGTGCCAGCAGAGACTCTACCGGGGGGACAGTCAACACTGAAGCTTTCTTT
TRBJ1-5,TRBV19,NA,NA,CASSILSGNQPQHF,TGTGCCAGTAGTATTTTGTCGGGGAATCAGCCCCAGCATTTT
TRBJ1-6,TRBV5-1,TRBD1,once,CASSLVRTGDPLSGNSPLHF,TGCGCCAGCAGCTTGGTGAGGACAGGGGACCCCCTATCCGGAAATTCACCCCTCCACTTT
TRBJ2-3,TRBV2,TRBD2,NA,CASSTSRGATTDTQYF,TGTGCCAGCAGTACCTCGCGGGGGGCCACCACAGATACGCAGTATTTT
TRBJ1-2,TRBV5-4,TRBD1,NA,CASSPRTGSGYTF,TGTGCCAGCAGCCCGAGGACAGGGAGCGGCTACACCTTC
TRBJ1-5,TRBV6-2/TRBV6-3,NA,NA,CASSRTTFNQPQHF,TGTGCCAGCAGCCGGACAACTTTTAATCAGCCCCAGCATTTT
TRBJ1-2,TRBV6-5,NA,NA,CASSYPGNGYTF,TGTGCCAGCAGTTACCCAGGGAATGGCTACACCTTC
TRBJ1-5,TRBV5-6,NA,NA,CASSLGGYSNQPQHF,TGTGCCAGCAGCTTGGGGGGATATAGCAATCAGCCCCAGCATTTT
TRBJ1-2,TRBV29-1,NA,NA,CSVAMAAEYGYTF,TGCAGCGTTGCAATGGCAGCCGAGTATGGCTACACCTTC
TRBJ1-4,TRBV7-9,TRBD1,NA,CASSDPRQGREKLFF,TGTGCCAGCAGCGACCCCCGACAGGGGCGGGAAAAACTGTTTTTT
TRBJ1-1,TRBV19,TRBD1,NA,CASSPVGQGYTEAFF,TGTGCCAGTAGTCCTGTGGGACAGGGGTACACTGAAGCTTTCTTT
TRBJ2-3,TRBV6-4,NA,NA,CASSATRTDTQYF,TGTGCCAGCAGTGCCACCCGGACAGATACGCAGTATTTT